A selection of T cell receptor beta chains follows, all from one sample in a study of a mutant IDH1 vaccine in newly diagnosed glioma. Clones were sequenced by immunoSEQ multiplex PCR, and TCRdb holds only the in-frame ones, with some missing. The sample yields 60,000 to 85,000 clones, approximately 79% seen once. The sequencing here drew on PBMCs, taken from a glioma patient treated with radiotherapy, temozolomide or both. The receptors were gathered from a man aged 45-65 years with glioma. CDR3s include the opening cysteine and the closing phenylalanine or tryptophan. A D gene is named only where the DNA matches it firmly. Only some rows state a clone size, as once, few, many or a class for expanded clones.

TRBV18,TRBJ1-2,NA,14,NA,TGTGCCAGCTCACCCGGGACGGCTAACTATGGCTACACCTTC,CASSPGTANYGYTF
TRBV6-1,TRBJ2-7,NA,11,NA,TGTGCCAGCAGTGAATTGAGGGAGCAGTACTTC,CASSELREQYF
TRBV6-5,TRBJ2-1,NA,11,NA,TGTGCCAGCAGTAAATTAAATGAGCAGTTCTTC,CASSKLNEQFF
TRBV5-1,TRBJ1-1,TRBD1,14,NA,TGCGCCAGCAGCAGCGGGACAGGGAACACTGAAGCTTTCTTT,CASSSGTGNTEAFF
TRBV4-1,TRBJ2-7,NA,14,NA,TGCGCCAGCAGCCAGGCCTACCCGGGCTACGAGCAGTACTTC,CASSQAYPGYEQYF
TRBV28,TRBJ1-5,NA,12,NA,TGTGCCAGCAGTCCCCCCCAGGGGCCCCAGCATTTT,CASSPPQGPQHF
TRBV28,TRBJ2-7,TRBD1,13,NA,TGTGCCAGCAGGCGACAGGGCGATAGAGAGCAGTACTTC,CASRRQGDREQYF
TRBV7-2,TRBJ1-6,NA,13,NA,TGTGCCAGCAGCTTTGATACCAATTCACCCCTCCACTTT,CASSFDTNSPLHF
TRBV19,TRBJ1-5,TRBD1,13,NA,TGTGCCAGTACAGACAGGGGAAATCAGCCCCAGCATTTT,CASTDRGNQPQHF
TRBV6-4,TRBJ1-5,NA,17,NA,TGTGCCAGCAGGGGCTGGTGGGACGAATGGGATAGTCAGCCCCAGCATTTT,CASRGWWDEWDSQPQHF
TRBV15,TRBJ1-3,TRBD1,16,NA,TGTGCCACCAGCAGAGATCACGGGACAGCTGGAAACACCATATATTTT,CATSRDHGTAGNTIYF
TRBV6-6,TRBJ1-1,TRBD1,16,once,TGTGCCAGCAGTTACTCCCGACAGGGAAGGAACACTGAAGCTTTCTTT,CASSYSRQGRNTEAFF
TRBV30,TRBJ1-4,NA,14,NA,TGTGCGGCGACGGAGGGGAGAACTAATGAAAAACTGTTTTTT,CAATEGRTNEKLFF
TRBV9,TRBJ2-3,NA,10,NA,TGTGCCAGCAGCGGAGATACGCAGTATTTT,CASSGDTQYF
TRBV19,TRBJ2-7,TRBD1,14,NA,TGTGCCAGTAGTACGGGGACAGGTAGCTACGAGCAGTACTTC,CASSTGTGSYEQYF
TRBV19,TRBJ1-1,TRBD1,13,NA,TGTGCCAGTGGACAGGGGGAGGACACTGAAGCTTTCTTT,CASGQGEDTEAFF
TRBV19,TRBJ2-7,TRBD1,12,NA,TGTGCCAGCGGACAGGTAGCCTACGAGCAGTACTTC,CASGQVAYEQYF
TRBV30,TRBJ1-1,NA,12,NA,TGTGCCTGGAGCAGACAGGTCACTGAAGCTTTCTTT,CAWSRQVTEAFF
TRBV30,TRBJ1-6,NA,12,NA,TGTGCCTGGAACAGGGAAAATTCACCCCTCCACTTT,CAWNRENSPLHF
TRBV2,TRBJ1-5,NA,14,once,TGTGCCAGCAGAGAGGACAGCCTCAATCAGCCCCAGCATTTT,CASREDSLNQPQHF
TRBV5-1,TRBJ2-7,NA,13,few,TGCGCCAGCAGCTCTGCGAGCTCCTACGAGCAGTACTTC,CASSSASSYEQYF
TRBV9,TRBJ2-3,NA,15,NA,TGTGCCAGCAGCGTAGTTAGAGGGGAGGTAGATACGCAGTATTTT,CASSVVRGEVDTQYF
TRBV5-4,TRBJ1-5,TRBD1,15,NA,TGTGCCAGCAGCTTGGGGACAGGGAACAATCAGCCCCAGCATTTT,CASSLGTGNNQPQHF
TRBV5-4,TRBJ2-1,TRBD2,15,NA,TGTGCCAGCAGCATACTAGCGGGGGCCAGGAATGAGCAGTTCTTC,CASSILAGARNEQFF
TRBV9,TRBJ1-5,NA,15,NA,TGTGCCAGCAGCGTAGGGCTCTCCAGCAATCAGCCCCAGCATTTT,CASSVGLSSNQPQHF
TRBV6-1,TRBJ2-7,NA,14,once,TGTGCCAGCAGTAGGACAAGGGGACCCTACGAGCAGTACTTC,CASSRTRGPYEQYF
TRBV7-2,TRBJ1-2,NA,13,few,TGTGCCAGCAGCTCAGGACGGCTCGGGGGCTACACCTTC,CASSSGRLGGYTF
TRBV6-1,TRBJ1-2,NA,13,NA,TGTGCCAGCGGGGTTGGGGGGTTCGGCGGCTACACCTTC,CASGVGGFGGYTF
TRBV5-1,TRBJ1-6,TRBD1,17,NA,TGCGCCAGCAGCCTAACATCCGGGACAGGGCTTAATTCACCCCTCCACTTT,CASSLTSGTGLNSPLHF
TRBV5-8,TRBJ1-1,TRBD1,14,NA,TGTGCCAGCAGCTGGCGACAGGGGGACACTGAAGCTTTCTTT,CASSWRQGDTEAFF